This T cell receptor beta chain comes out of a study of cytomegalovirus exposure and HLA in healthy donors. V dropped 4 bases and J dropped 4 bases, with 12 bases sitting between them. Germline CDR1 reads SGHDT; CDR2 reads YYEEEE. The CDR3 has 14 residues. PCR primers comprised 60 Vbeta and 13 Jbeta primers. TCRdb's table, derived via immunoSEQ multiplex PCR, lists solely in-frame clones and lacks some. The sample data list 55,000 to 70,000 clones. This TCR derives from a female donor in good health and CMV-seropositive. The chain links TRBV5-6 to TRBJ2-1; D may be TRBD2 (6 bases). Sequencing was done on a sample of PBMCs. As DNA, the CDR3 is TGTGCCAGCAGCCGTGCGGGACTTTACAATGAGCAGTTCTTC. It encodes CASSRAGLYNEQFF.